This T cell receptor beta chain derives from a study of cytomegalovirus exposure and HLA in healthy donors. Study context: Sequencing of about 179 million T cells in an earlier analysis found around 100 million unique TCR beta sequences.

It was with 60 Vbeta and 13 Jbeta primers that the PCR ran. The method was immunoSEQ multiplex PCR; TCRdb's version includes in-frame clones alone and lacks a portion of them. The repertoire holds approximately 82,000 clones, with approximately 74% as singletons. Unmatched junction bases numbered 1, after V lost 5 bases and J lost 4 bases. This CDR3 is built from 14 residues. The germline V gene has CDR1 MNHEY and CDR2 SMNVEV (reference sequence). On this clone itself: Its antigen is as yet unknown.

Findings and caveats of the study: The later analysis indicated that the majority of CMV-associated TCR beta chains appeared HLA-restricted. Reports showed the classifier diagnosing cytomegalovirus status with high specificity and sensitivity. Specificity for CMV antigens was confirmed in vitro for a few of the CMV-associated chains.

The clonotype originates from a woman aged 45 to 65 in good health and CMV-seropositive. The chain recombines TRBV27 with TRBJ2-1; TRBD2 matches 11 bases. Sequenced material: PBMCs. In nucleotides, the CDR3 is TGTGCCAGCAGTGGGACTAGCGGATACAATGAGCAGTTCTTC. Its translation is CASSGTSGYNEQFF.